These 30 T cell receptor beta chains were all obtained from the same sample, sequenced in a study of blood T cell repertoires in COVID-19. Profiling relied on immunoSEQ multiplex PCR, and the TCRdb table lists in-frame clones only, not all of them. Of fewer than 350,000 clones listed, approximately 86% are singletons. The sequenced material came from peripheral blood. The source is a woman in her 70s with COVID-19, enrolled during active disease.

The V gene is TRBV29-1, the J gene TRBJ2-2, with TRBD1 matching over 7 bases. This CDR3 comprises 13 residues. From germline, CDR1 is SQVTM and CDR2 ANQGSEA. Unmatched junction bases numbered 9, after V lost 8 bases and J lost 6 bases. The CDR3 DNA follows: TGCAGCACCCGCGACAGGGTTGCCGGGGAGCTGTTTTTT. Its translation is CSTRDRVAGELFF.

The chain uses TRBV7-9 and TRBJ1-2; no firm D call. CDR3 length: 15 residues. V shed 5 bases and J shed 0 bases, with 13 bases lying between them. From germline, CDR1 is SEHNR and CDR2 FQNEAQ (reference sequence). The CDR3 region has the DNA TGTGCCAGCAGCCCGTCCACTAACCCTAACTATGGCTACACCTTC. Translating gives CASSPSTNPNYGYTF. Full variable domain (rest looked up from reference TRBV7-9 and TRBJ1-2): DTGVSQNPRHKITKRGQNVTFRCDPISEHNRLYWYRQTLGQGPEFLTYFQNEAQLEKSRLLSDRFSAERPKGSFSTLEIQRTEQGDSAMYLCASSPSTNPNYGYTFGSGTRLTVV.

This sequence joins TRBV13 and TRBJ2-7; unclear D gene. CDR1 PRHDT and CDR2 FYEKMQ come from the germline V gene (reference sequence). The CDR3 is 15 residues long. V was clipped by 4 bases and J by 0 bases, with 13 bases between them. The CDR3 coding sequence is TGTGCCAGCAGCTCAAGACCGGGTCTCTCCTACGAGCAGTACTTC. It codes for CASSSRPGLSYEQYF.

The chain combines TRBV18 with TRBJ1-1; no clear D. V was shortened by 1 base and J by 8 bases, with 14 bases between the two germline ends. CDR1 is KGHSH and CDR2 is LQKENI in the germline V gene. The CDR3 covers 14 residues. CDR3 DNA sequence: TGTGCCAGCTCACCACTTGGCGGTTCGACGGAAGCTTTCTTT. This encodes CASSPLGGSTEAFF.

The chain is built from TRBV11-2 and TRBJ1-6, with 8 bases that match TRBD1. Germline V CDR1 and CDR2: SGHAT, FQNNGV. The CDR3 has 16 residues. V lost 5 bases to trimming and J lost 6 bases; unmatched junction nucleotides: 9. CDR3 amino acids: CASSTNDRGFNSPLHF. The CDR3 nucleotides are TGTGCCAGCAGCACCAACGACAGGGGTTTTAATTCACCCCTCCACTTT.

This chain links TRBV6-5 with TRBJ2-1, with TRBD1 matching 7 bases. This CDR3 has 14 residues. Germline V gene data show CDR1 as MNHEY and CDR2 as SVGAGI. V lost 7 bases and J lost 7; bases outside the gene matches: 10. In nucleotides, the CDR3 is TGTGCCAGCAATCTCGACAGGGTGGTTAATGAGCAGTTCTTC. Its translation is CASNLDRVVNEQFF.

The CDR3 reads CASSPGLAPEQFF. The CDR3 nucleotides read TGTGCCAGCAGTCCGGGACTAGCTCCTGAGCAGTTCTTC. The gene calls are TRBV2 and TRBJ2-1, with TRBD2 matching 9 bases. Per germline, CDR1 SNHLY and CDR2 FYNNEI. The CDR3 has 13 amino acids. V lost 5 bases and J lost 9; bases outside the gene matches: 5. Filled out from reference TRBV2 and TRBJ2-1, the complete variable domain reads EPEVTQTPSHQVTQMGQEVILRCVPISNHLYFYWYRQILGQKVEFLVSFYNNEISEKSEIFDDQFSVERPDGSNFTLKIRSTKLEDSAMYFCASSPGLAPEQFFGPGTRLTVL.

The rearrangement joins TRBV7-9 to TRBJ2-2, with 10 bases aligning to TRBD2. The V gene end was trimmed by 5 bases and the J gene end by 2 bases; junction bases not matched to a gene: 5. The CDR3 extends over 16 amino acids. Germline V gives CDR1 SEHNR, CDR2 FQNEAQ (reference sequence). In DNA form, the CDR3 reads TGTGCCAGCAGCCCTCTAGCGGGGGATAACACCGGGGAGCTGTTTTTT. Protein sequence: CASSPLAGDNTGELFF.

The rearrangement joins TRBV19 to TRBJ1-2, with no clear D. Trimming took 3 bases from V and 7 from J, leaving 15 bases between them. The CDR3 covers 14 residues. CDR1 is LNHDA and CDR2 is SQIVND in the germline V gene (reference sequence). The CDR3 sequence: CASSIGLLPTGYTF. CDR3 nucleotides: TGTGCCAGTAGTATCGGACTTCTTCCGACTGGCTACACCTTC.

This chain uses TRBV7-2 with TRBJ2-1, with unresolved D. CDR3 length equals 16 residues. CDR1 and CDR2 (germline): SGHTA, FQGNSA. The germline V and J ends were trimmed by 1 base and 4 bases, with 14 bases remaining between them. The DNA for the CDR3 is TGTGCCAGCAGCTTAGTCCCCGGGTACACTTACAATGAGCAGTTCTTC. Its protein is CASSLVPGYTYNEQFF.

The chain joins TRBV5-6 to TRBJ2-1; 11 nucleotides agree with TRBD2. Germline values: CDR1 SGHDT, CDR2 YYEEEE. With V trimmed by 2 bases and J by 8 bases, 3 bases remained unmatched. CDR3 length equals 14 residues. CDR3 in DNA: TGTGCCAGCAGCTTTAGCGGGGGGGGAGATGAGCAGTTCTTC. As protein: CASSFSGGGDEQFF.

The chain has TRBV5-1 and TRBJ1-6; D not certain. CDR1 SGHRS and CDR2 YFSETQ come from the germline V gene. The V end was cut by 0 bases, the J end by 4 bases, with 5 bases between. The CDR3 spans 14 residues. The CDR3 bases are TGCGCCAGCAGCTTGGGGGAGTATAATTCACCCCTCCACTTT. This codes for CASSLGEYNSPLHF.

The V call is TRBV2, the J call TRBJ1-6; 9 bases are shared with TRBD1. Germline assignment: CDR1 SNHLY and CDR2 FYNNEI. The CDR3 runs to 12 residues. V lost 9 bases and J lost 10; bases outside the gene matches: 4. The CDR3 here is CASRDRESPLHF. CDR3 coding DNA: TGTGCCAGTCGGGACAGGGAGTCACCCCTCCACTTT.

The chain recombines TRBV5-4 with TRBJ2-3; TRBD2 matches 8 bases. V shed 3 bases, J shed 6 bases, and the junction held 9 bases outside the gene matches. This CDR3 contains 15 residues. CDR1 is SGHNT, CDR2 YYREEE, per germline (reference sequence). CDR3 in amino acids: CASSSTSGSGDTQYF. CDR3 DNA: TGTGCCAGCAGCTCCACAAGCGGGAGTGGGGATACGCAGTATTTT.

The chain joins TRBV12-3 or TRBV12-4 to TRBJ2-7, with D unclear. Trimming took 2 bases from V and 5 from J, leaving 4 bases between them. The CDR3 has 11 amino acids. The CDR3: CASSLSDEQYF. CDR3 DNA sequence: TGTGCCAGCAGTTTATCGGACGAGCAGTACTTC.

The chain combines TRBV5-4 with TRBJ2-3; maybe TRBD1 (5 bases). With 0 bases removed from V and 3 bases from J, the gap between germline ends came to 5 bases. Germline V gene lookup returns CDR1 SGHNT and CDR2 YYREEE (reference sequence). This CDR3 has 13 amino acids. CDR3 residues: CASSLAGTDTQYF. The CDR3 DNA reads TGTGCCAGCAGCTTGGCAGGGACAGATACGCAGTATTTT. Looking up the rest from reference TRBV5-4 and TRBJ2-3 gives the full variable domain: ETGVTQSPTHLIKTRGQQVTLRCSSQSGHNTVSWYQQALGQGPQFIFQYYREEENGRGNFPPRFSGLQFPNYSSELNVNALELDDSALYLCASSLAGTDTQYFGPGTRLTVL.

The chain couples TRBV3-1 (or the pseudogene TRBV3-2) to TRBJ2-2; D gene ambiguous. CDR1 LGHDT and CDR2 YNNKEL come from the germline V gene (reference sequence). The CDR3 is 13 amino acids. Trimming took off 3 bases at V and 8 bases at J, with 10 bases between the two ends. CDR3 loop: CASSHAIGGELFF. For the CDR3, the DNA is TGTGCCAGCAGCCATGCCATCGGGGGGGAGCTGTTTTTT.

The chain has TRBV2 and TRBJ1-2; TRBD1 matches 7 bases. V was clipped by 9 bases and J by 4 bases; unmatched bases: 11. The CDR3 consists of 14 residues. The germline V gene encodes CDR1 SNHLY and CDR2 FYNNEI. The CDR3 DNA is TGTGCCAGACAGGGCCTCAGGGGGATCTATGGCTACACCTTC. This translates into CARQGLRGIYGYTF. The full variable domain, rest sourced from reference TRBV2 and TRBJ1-2, is EPEVTQTPSHQVTQMGQEVILRCVPISNHLYFYWYRQILGQKVEFLVSFYNNEISEKSEIFDDQFSVERPDGSNFTLKIRSTKLEDSAMYFCARQGLRGIYGYTFGSGTRLTVV.

This sequence joins TRBV7-8 and TRBJ1-1, with D perhaps matching TRBD1 (5 bases). Germline V gene sequence: CDR1 SGHVS, CDR2 FQNEAQ. This CDR3 contains 14 residues. V was clipped by 3 bases and J by 0 bases, with 8 bases between them. CDR3 region: CASSFQGVNTEAFF. In DNA, the CDR3 is TGTGCCAGCAGCTTTCAGGGTGTGAACACTGAAGCTTTCTTT. Using reference TRBV7-8 and TRBJ1-1 for the parts outside the CDR3, the full variable domain is GAGVSQSPRYKVAKRGQDVALRCDPISGHVSLFWYQQALGQGPEFLTYFQNEAQLDKSGLPSDRFFAERPEGSVSTLKIQRTQQEDSAVYLCASSFQGVNTEAFFGQGTRLTVV.

This chain connects TRBV28 to TRBJ2-5; TRBD1 matches at 7 bases. This CDR3 is 15 amino acids long. J was trimmed by 4 bases and V by 2 bases; bases with no gene match: 7. Germline V gives CDR1 MDHEN, CDR2 SYDVKM. The CDR3 spells CASSLKGAGGETQYF. CDR3 sequence (DNA): TGTGCCAGCAGTTTAAAGGGGGCTGGGGGAGAGACCCAGTACTTC.

Only one count was recorded for this clone. The chain joins TRBV6-2 or TRBV6-3 to TRBJ1-1; D ambiguous. There are 16 residues in the CDR3. CDR1 and CDR2 (germline): MNHEY, SVGEGT. With 1 base removed from V and 1 base from J, the gap between germline ends came to 13 bases. CDR3 sequence reads: CASSYYRLRGNTEAFF. CDR3 sequence (DNA): TGTGCCAGCAGTTACTACAGACTACGAGGGAACACTGAAGCTTTCTTT.

V is TRBV28 and J is TRBJ1-1; D unresolved. Trimming left V 3 bases short and J 7 bases short, with 15 bases between. This CDR3 comprises 14 residues. The V gene's germline CDR1 is MDHEN and CDR2 SYDVKM. The CDR3 loop is CASSFATSSYEAFF. CDR3 in DNA: TGTGCCAGCAGTTTTGCGACCAGTAGCTATGAAGCTTTCTTT.

This clone was detected only once. The chain employs TRBV5-4 and TRBJ1-3; TRBD1 might be the D (6 bases). V lost 9 bases, J lost 0 bases, and 25 bases lay in between. Germline V gives CDR1 SGHNT, CDR2 YYREEE (reference sequence). This CDR3 spans 18 amino acids. The CDR3 DNA reads TGTGCCACAGAGTCTGGAGGACAGTCCCTTTCCTCTGGAAACACCATATATTTT. It yields the protein CATESGGQSLSSGNTIYF.

The chain recombines TRBV19 with TRBJ2-6; D not certain. The germline gives CDR1 LNHDA, CDR2 SQIVND (reference sequence). V was clipped by 10 bases and J by 4 bases, with 17 bases between them. The CDR3 runs 15 residues. This chain's CDR3 is CATNPRSPGANVLTF. The CDR3 DNA reads TGTGCCACCAATCCCCGCAGTCCCGGGGCCAACGTCCTGACTTTC.

The chain employs TRBV3-1 (or the pseudogene TRBV3-2) and TRBJ1-2; 10 bases align to TRBD1. The junction had 5 bases not matched to a gene; V was cut back by 3 bases and J by 4 bases. Germline CDR1 and CDR2: LGHDT and YNNKEL (reference sequence). This CDR3 spans 15 amino acids. The CDR3 DNA follows: TGTGCCAGCAGCCATTTGGACAGGGGGTCCTATGGCTACACCTTC. This translates into CASSHLDRGSYGYTF.

This chain uses TRBV10-2 with TRBJ1-1; D is ambiguous. The germline V and J ends were trimmed by 0 bases and 2 bases, with 13 bases remaining between them. Germline lookup yields CDR1 WSHSY and CDR2 SAAADI. CDR3 size: 16 residues. The chain's CDR3 is CASSESGRVSNTEAFF. Written as DNA, the CDR3 is TGCGCCAGCAGTGAGTCGGGGAGAGTGAGTAACACTGAAGCTTTCTTT.

The chain employs TRBV5-6 and TRBJ2-5, with TRBD1 matching 9 bases. The V gene end was trimmed by 4 bases and the J gene end by 5 bases; junction bases not matched to a gene: 12. Germline loops: CDR1 SGHDT, CDR2 YYEEEE. The CDR3 spans 16 residues. The CDR3 DNA reads TGTGCCAGCAGCATTTATAAACAGGGGGCGCGGGAGACCCAGTACTTC. Translating it yields CASSIYKQGARETQYF. The variable domain in full, completed from reference TRBV5-6 and TRBJ2-5, reads DAGVTQSPTHLIKTRGQQVTLRCSPKSGHDTVSWYQQALGQGPQFIFQYYEEEERQRGNFPDRFSGHQFPNYSSELNVNALLLGDSALYLCASSIYKQGARETQYFGPGTRLLVL.

V is TRBV13 and J is TRBJ2-5; D is perhaps TRBD2 (5 bases). V was clipped by 3 bases and J by 5 bases, with 16 bases between them. The germline CDR1 and CDR2 sequences are PRHDT and FYEKMQ (reference sequence). This CDR3 is 15 amino acids long. The CDR3 protein is CASSFISGEEETQYF. CDR3 nucleotide sequence: TGTGCCAGCAGCTTTATATCCGGGGAAGAGGAGACCCAGTACTTC.

The V and J genes are TRBV9 and TRBJ1-1, with a tentative D call TRBD1 (6 bases). The CDR3 length is 15 residues. The germline V and J ends were trimmed by 3 bases and 3 bases, with 15 bases remaining between them. The germline V gene encodes CDR1 SGDLS and CDR2 YYNGEE. Here the CDR3 reads CASSDPRGGDTEAFF. The CDR3 DNA is TGTGCCAGCAGCGACCCCAGGGGAGGGGACACTGAAGCTTTCTTT.

The chain uses TRBV20-1 and TRBJ1-1; 12 bases map to TRBD1. Trimming removed 3 bases from V and 5 bases from J; junction bases left unmatched: 4. Per the germline V gene, CDR1 is DFQATT and CDR2 is SNEGSKA (reference sequence). CDR3 size: 14 residues. The CDR3: CSASRDRGRTEAFF. The CDR3 DNA sequence: TGCAGTGCTAGTCGGGACAGGGGGCGGACTGAAGCTTTCTTT.